The present entry profiles one T cell receptor (beta chain) with its context. Its target is not known. V was shortened by 3 bases and J by 1 base, with 7 bases between the two germline ends. The length of the CDR3 is 13 residues. Per germline, CDR1 DFQATT and CDR2 SNEGSKA (reference sequence). This sample is drawn from a study of early T cells in non-severe SARS-CoV-2 infection. Each CDR3 protein gets one entry after TCRdb re-called the 5' RACE reads with MiXCR. The table includes about 50,000 distinct CDR3 sequences, about 15% detected once. Regarding the study as a whole: Matching with VDJdb favored anti-spike CD8 responses (missing private and CD4 specificities).

The clonotype originates from an adult who was a healthcare worker with PCR-confirmed SARS-CoV-2 infection or an uninfected control (not recorded which). The input for sequencing was whole blood, taken at baseline. The chain recombines TRBV20-1 with TRBJ2-1, with D tentatively TRBD1 or TRBD2 (5 bases each). The CDR3 sequence: CSASGASYNEQFF. The CDR3 nucleotides read TGCAGTGCTAGCGGGGCATCCTACAATGAGCAGTTCTTC.